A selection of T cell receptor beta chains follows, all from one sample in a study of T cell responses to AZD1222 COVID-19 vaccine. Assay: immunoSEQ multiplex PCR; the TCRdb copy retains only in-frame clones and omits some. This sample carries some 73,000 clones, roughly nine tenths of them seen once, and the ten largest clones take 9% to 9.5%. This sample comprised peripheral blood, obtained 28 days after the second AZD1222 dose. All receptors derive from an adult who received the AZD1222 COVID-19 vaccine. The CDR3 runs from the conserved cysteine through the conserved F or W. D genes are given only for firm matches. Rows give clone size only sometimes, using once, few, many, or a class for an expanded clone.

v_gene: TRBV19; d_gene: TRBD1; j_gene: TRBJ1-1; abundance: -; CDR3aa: CASSTPGGRAEAFF; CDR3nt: TGTGCCAGTAGTACTCCAGGGGGCAGGGCTGAAGCTTTCTTT
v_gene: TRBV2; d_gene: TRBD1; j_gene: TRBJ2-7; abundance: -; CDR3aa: CASSEVGQGRGEQYF; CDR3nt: TGTGCCAGCAGTGAAGTAGGACAGGGGAGGGGCGAGCAGTACTTC
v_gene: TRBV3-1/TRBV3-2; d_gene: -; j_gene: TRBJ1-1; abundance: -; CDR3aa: CASSQARGTTEAFF; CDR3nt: TGTGCCAGCAGCCAAGCAAGGGGTACGACTGAAGCTTTCTTT
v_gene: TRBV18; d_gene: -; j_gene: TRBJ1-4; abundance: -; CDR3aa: CASSPLPSPETEKLFF; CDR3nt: TGTGCCAGCTCACCCTTGCCGTCCCCGGAGACTGAAAAACTGTTTTTT
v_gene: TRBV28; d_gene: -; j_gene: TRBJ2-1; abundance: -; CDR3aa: CASSFRKRNEQFF; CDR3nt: TGTGCCAGCAGTTTCCGGAAACGCAATGAGCAGTTCTTC
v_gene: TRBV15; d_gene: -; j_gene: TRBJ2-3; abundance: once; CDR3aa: CATSRDPPDTQYF; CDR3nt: TGTGCCACCAGCAGAGATCCGCCAGATACGCAGTATTTT
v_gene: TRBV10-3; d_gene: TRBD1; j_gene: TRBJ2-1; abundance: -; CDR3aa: CAIRDRASEQFF; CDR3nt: TGTGCCATCCGGGACAGGGCAAGTGAGCAGTTCTTC
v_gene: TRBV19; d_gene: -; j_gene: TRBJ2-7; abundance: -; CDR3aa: CASSPETGQPRAHEQYF; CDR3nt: TGTGCCAGTAGTCCTGAGACGGGTCAGCCTCGGGCCCACGAGCAGTACTTC
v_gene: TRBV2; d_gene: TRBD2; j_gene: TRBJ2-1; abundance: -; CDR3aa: CASSETGTINGQFF; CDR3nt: TGTGCCAGCAGTGAAACGGGGACTATCAATGGGCAGTTCTTC
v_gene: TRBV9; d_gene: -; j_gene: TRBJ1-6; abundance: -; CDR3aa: CASSTRQDLSYNSPLHF; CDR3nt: TGTGCCAGCAGCACTCGACAGGACCTCTCCTATAATTCACCCCTCCACTTT
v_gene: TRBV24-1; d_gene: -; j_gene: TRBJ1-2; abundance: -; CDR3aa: CATSDPRRGGTYGYTF; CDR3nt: TGTGCCACCAGTGACCCCCGGAGAGGGGGAACCTATGGCTACACCTTC
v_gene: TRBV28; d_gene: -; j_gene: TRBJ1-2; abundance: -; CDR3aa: CASSPGQPNYGYTF; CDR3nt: TGTGCCAGCAGCCCGGGGCAGCCCAACTATGGCTACACCTTC
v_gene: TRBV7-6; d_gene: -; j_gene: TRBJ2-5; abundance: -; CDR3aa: CASSLEGRYQETQYF; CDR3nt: TGTGCCAGCAGCTTAGAGGGCAGATACCAAGAGACCCAGTACTTC
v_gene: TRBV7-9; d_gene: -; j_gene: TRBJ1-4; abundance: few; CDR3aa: CASSSPTDATNEKLFF; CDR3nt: TGTGCCAGCAGCTCGCCGACGGACGCAACTAATGAAAAACTGTTTTTT
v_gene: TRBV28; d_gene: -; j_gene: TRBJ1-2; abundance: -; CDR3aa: CASSLQGTQNYGYTF; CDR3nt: TGTGCCAGCAGTTTACAGGGGACTCAAAACTATGGCTACACCTTC
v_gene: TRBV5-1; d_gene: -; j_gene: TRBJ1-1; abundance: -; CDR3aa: CASMGITEAFF; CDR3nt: TGCGCCAGCATGGGGATAACTGAAGCTTTCTTT
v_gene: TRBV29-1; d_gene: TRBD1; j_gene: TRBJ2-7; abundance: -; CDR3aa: CSATGGSSYEQYF; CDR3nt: TGCAGCGCCACAGGGGGGAGCTCCTACGAGCAGTACTTC
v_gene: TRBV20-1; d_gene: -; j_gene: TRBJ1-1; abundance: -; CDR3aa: CSASRNTEAFF; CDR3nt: TGCAGTGCTAGCCGGAACACTGAAGCTTTCTTT
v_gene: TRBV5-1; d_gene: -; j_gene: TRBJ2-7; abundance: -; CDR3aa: CASSSGPSYEQYF; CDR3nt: TGCGCCAGCAGCTCCGGACCTAGCTACGAGCAGTACTTC
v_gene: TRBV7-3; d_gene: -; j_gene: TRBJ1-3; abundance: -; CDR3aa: CASSRGFGNTIYF; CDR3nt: TGTGCCAGCAGCAGGGGTTTCGGAAACACCATATATTTT
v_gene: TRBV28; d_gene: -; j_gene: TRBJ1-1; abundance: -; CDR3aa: CASSLWGGNTEAFF; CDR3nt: TGTGCCAGCAGTTTATGGGGAGGAAACACTGAAGCTTTCTTT
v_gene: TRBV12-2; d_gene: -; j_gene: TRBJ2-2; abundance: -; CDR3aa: CASRPPAGTSVSNTGELFF; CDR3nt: TGTGCAAGTCGCCCCCCTGCGGGGACTAGCGTCTCGAACACCGGGGAGCTGTTTTTT
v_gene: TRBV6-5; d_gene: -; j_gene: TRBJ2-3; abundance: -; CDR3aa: CASTLAPGGTDTQYF; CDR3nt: TGTGCCAGCACCCTAGCCCCGGGAGGCACAGATACGCAGTATTTT
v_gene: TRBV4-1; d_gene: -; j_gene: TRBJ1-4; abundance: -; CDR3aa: CASSQVEGLNEKLFF; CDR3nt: TGCGCCAGCAGCCAAGTTGAGGGACTTAATGAAAAACTGTTTTTT
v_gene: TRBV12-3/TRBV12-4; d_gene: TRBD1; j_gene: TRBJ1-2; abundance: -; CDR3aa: CASSFLGGLGYTF; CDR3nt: TGTGCCAGCAGTTTTCTAGGGGGCCTTGGCTACACCTTC
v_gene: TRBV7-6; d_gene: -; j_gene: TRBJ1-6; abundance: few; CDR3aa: CASSFGRDPYNSPLHF; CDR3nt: TGTGCCAGCAGCTTTGGCAGGGACCCCTATAATTCACCCCTCCACTTT
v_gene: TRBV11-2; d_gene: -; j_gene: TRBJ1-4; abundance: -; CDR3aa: CASSRAGRVEKLFF; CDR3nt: TGTGCCAGCAGTCGAGCGGGCAGAGTAGAAAAACTGTTTTTT
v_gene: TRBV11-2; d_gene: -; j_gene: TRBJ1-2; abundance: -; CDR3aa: CASSFRGGYTF; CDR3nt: TGTGCCAGCAGCTTCAGAGGGGGCTACACCTTC
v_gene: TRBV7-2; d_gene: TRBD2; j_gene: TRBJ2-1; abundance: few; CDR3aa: CASSLGLAGGNEQFF; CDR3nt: TGTGCCAGCAGCTTAGGACTAGCGGGAGGCAATGAGCAGTTCTTC
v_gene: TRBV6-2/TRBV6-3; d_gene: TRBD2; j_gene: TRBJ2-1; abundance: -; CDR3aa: CASSKLAGGYNEQFF; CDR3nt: TGTGCCAGCAGTAAACTAGCGGGGGGGTACAATGAGCAGTTCTTC
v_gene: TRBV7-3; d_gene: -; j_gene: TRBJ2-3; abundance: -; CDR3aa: CASSLRDSIYTDTQYF; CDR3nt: TGTGCCAGCAGCTTAAGGGACTCAATCTATACAGATACGCAGTATTTT
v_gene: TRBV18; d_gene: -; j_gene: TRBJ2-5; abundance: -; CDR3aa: CASSPARALNRRQTQTKTQETQYF; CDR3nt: TGTGCCAGCTCACCAGCCAGGGCCCTCAACAGACGACAGACACAGACCAAAACTCAAGAGACCCAGTACTTC
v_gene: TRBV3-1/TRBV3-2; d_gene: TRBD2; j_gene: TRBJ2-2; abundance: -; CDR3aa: CASSQGVLAGADGELFF; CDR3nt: TGTGCCAGCAGCCAAGGGGTCCTAGCGGGAGCGGACGGGGAGCTGTTTTTT
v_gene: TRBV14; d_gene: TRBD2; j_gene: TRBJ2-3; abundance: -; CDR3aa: CASSPSIAGGSTDTQYF; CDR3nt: TGTGCCAGCAGCCCGAGCATAGCGGGAGGATCCACAGATACGCAGTATTTT
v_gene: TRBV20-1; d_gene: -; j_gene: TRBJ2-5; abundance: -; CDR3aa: CSASLVGETQYF; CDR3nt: TGCAGTGCTAGTCTCGTAGGGGAGACCCAGTACTTC
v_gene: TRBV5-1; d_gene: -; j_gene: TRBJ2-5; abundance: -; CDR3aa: CASSQRGTGETQYF; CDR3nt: TGCGCCAGCAGCCAACGGGGCACGGGAGAGACCCAGTACTTC
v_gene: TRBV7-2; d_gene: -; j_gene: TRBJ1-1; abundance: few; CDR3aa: CASTRTGQRAFF; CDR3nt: TGTGCCAGCACCCGAACAGGGCAAAGAGCTTTCTTT
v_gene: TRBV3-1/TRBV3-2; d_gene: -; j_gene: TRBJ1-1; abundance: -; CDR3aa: CASSQGSARAFF; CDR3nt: TGTGCCAGCAGCCAAGGAAGTGCTCGAGCTTTCTTT
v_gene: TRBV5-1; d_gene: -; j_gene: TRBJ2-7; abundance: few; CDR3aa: CASSAGGGIPYEQYF; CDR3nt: TGCGCCAGCAGCGCTGGCGGAGGGATTCCCTACGAGCAGTACTTC
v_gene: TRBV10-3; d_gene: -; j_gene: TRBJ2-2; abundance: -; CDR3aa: CAIRPEGWGANTGELFF; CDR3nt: TGTGCCATCAGACCAGAGGGTTGGGGCGCGAACACCGGGGAGCTGTTTTTT
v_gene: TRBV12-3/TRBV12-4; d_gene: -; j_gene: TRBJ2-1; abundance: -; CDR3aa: CASSLIGLEQFF; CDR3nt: TGTGCCAGCAGTTTAATAGGGCTTGAGCAGTTCTTC
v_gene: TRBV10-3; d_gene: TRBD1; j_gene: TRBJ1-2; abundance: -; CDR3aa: CAISDRGRDGYTF; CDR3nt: TGTGCCATCAGCGACAGGGGCAGGGATGGCTACACCTTC
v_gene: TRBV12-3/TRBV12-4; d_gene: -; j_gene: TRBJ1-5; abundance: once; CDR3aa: CASSFGGPQHF; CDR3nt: TGTGCCAGCAGTTTTGGGGGGCCCCAGCATTTT
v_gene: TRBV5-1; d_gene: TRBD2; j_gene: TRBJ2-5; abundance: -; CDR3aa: CASSLRGGAWETQYF; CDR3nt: TGCGCCAGCAGCTTGCGGGGAGGGGCTTGGGAGACCCAGTACTTC
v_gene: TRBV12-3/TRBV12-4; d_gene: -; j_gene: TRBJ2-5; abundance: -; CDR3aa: CASSKTASGAQYF; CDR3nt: TGTGCCAGCAGCAAAACAGCATCCGGGGCCCAGTACTTC
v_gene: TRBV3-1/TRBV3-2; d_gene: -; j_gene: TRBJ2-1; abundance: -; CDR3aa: CASSQDAGRNEQFF; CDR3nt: TGTGCCAGCAGCCAAGATGCGGGAAGAAATGAGCAGTTCTTC